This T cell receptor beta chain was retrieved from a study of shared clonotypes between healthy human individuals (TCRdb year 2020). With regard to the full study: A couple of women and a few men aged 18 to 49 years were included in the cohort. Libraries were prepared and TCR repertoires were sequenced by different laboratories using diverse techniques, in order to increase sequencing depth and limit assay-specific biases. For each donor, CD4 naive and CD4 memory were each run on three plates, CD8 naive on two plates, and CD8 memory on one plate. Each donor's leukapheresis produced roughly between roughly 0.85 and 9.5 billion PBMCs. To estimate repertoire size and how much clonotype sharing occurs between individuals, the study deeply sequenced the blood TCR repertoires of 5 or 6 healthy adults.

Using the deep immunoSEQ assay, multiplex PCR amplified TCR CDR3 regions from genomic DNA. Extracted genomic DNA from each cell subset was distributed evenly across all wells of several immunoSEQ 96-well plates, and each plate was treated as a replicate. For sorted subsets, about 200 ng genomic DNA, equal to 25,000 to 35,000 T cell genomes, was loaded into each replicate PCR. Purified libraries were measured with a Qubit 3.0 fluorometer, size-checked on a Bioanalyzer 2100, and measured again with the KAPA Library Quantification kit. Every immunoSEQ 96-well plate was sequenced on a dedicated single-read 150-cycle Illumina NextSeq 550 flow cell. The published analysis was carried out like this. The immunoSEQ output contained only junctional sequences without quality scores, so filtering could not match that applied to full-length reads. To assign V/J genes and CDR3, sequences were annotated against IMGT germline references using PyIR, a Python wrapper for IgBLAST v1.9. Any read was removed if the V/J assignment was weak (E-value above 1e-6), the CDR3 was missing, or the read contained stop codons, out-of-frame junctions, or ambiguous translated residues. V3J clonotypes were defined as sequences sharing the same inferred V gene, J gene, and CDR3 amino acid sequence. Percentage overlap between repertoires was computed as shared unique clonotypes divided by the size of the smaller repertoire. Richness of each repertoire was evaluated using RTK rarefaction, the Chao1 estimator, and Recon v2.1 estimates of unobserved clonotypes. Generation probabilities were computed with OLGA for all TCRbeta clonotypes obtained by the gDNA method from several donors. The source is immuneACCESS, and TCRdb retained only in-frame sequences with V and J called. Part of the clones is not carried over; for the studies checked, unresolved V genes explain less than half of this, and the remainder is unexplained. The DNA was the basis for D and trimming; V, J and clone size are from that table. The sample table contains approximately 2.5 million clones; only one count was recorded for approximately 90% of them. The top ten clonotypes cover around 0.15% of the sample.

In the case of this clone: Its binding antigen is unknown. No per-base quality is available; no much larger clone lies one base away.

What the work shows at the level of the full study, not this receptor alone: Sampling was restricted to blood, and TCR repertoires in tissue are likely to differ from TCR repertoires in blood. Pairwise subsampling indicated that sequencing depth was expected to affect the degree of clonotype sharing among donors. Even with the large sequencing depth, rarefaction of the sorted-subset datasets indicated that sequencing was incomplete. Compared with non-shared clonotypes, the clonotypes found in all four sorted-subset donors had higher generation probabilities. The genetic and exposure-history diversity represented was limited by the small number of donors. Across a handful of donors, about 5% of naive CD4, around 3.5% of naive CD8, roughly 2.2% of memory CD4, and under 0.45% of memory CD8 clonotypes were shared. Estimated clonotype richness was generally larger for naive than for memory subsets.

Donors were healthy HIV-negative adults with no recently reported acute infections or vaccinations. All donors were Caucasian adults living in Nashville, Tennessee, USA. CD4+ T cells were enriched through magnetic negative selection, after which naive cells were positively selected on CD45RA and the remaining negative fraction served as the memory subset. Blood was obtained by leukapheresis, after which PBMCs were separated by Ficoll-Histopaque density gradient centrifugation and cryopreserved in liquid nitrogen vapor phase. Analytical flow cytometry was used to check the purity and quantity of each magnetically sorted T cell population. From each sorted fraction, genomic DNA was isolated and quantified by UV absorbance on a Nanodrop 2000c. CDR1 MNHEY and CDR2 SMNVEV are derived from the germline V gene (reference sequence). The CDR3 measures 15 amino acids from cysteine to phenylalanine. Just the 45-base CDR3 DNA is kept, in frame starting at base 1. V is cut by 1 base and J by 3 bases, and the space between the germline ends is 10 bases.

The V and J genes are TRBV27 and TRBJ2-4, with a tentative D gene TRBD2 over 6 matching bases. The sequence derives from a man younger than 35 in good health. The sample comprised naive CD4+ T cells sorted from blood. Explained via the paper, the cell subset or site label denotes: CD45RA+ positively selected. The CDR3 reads CASSLLGGNKNIQYF. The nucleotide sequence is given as TGTGCCAGCAGTTTATTGGGCGGGAACAAAAACATTCAGTACTTC.